The TCR beta chain described here comes from a study of cytomegalovirus exposure and HLA in healthy donors. Findings and caveats of the study: Later analysis demonstrated an association between a missense DCLRE1C variant and TCR beta V- and J-gene trimming.

Trimming cost V 2 bases and J 6 bases; bases outside gene matches: 9. This CDR3 contains 16 residues. Germline lookup yields CDR1 MGHRA and CDR2 YSYEKL. A remark on this clone: The target antigen is unknown.

In the PCR, 60 Vbeta and 13 Jbeta primers were used. Measured with immunoSEQ multiplex PCR; TCRdb has only the in-frame clones, and not every one. This table holds about 160,000 clones, about three quarters found once. The origin of this receptor is a woman in her forties in good health and CMV-seronegative. The V and J genes are TRBV4-1 and TRBJ2-4, with TRBD2 matching 8 bases. Material for sequencing was PBMCs. This CDR3 is CASSQPTLGTRNIQYF. The CDR3 region has the DNA TGCGCCAGCAGCCAACCCACCCTCGGGACTAGAAACATTCAGTACTTC.